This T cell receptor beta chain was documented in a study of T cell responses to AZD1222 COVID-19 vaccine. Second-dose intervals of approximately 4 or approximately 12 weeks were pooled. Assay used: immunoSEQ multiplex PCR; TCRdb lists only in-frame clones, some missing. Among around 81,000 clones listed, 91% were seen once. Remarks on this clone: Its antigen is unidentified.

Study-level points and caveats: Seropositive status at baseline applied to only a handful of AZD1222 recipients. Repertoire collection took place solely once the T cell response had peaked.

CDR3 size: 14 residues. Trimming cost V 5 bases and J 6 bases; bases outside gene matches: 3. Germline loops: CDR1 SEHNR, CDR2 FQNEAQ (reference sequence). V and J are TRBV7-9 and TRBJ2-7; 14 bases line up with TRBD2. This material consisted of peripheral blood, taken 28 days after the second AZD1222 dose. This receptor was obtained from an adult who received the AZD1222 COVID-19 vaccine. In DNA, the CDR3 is TGTGCCAGCAGCGGGACTAGCGGGAGTTCCGAGCAGTACTTC. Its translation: CASSGTSGSSEQYF.